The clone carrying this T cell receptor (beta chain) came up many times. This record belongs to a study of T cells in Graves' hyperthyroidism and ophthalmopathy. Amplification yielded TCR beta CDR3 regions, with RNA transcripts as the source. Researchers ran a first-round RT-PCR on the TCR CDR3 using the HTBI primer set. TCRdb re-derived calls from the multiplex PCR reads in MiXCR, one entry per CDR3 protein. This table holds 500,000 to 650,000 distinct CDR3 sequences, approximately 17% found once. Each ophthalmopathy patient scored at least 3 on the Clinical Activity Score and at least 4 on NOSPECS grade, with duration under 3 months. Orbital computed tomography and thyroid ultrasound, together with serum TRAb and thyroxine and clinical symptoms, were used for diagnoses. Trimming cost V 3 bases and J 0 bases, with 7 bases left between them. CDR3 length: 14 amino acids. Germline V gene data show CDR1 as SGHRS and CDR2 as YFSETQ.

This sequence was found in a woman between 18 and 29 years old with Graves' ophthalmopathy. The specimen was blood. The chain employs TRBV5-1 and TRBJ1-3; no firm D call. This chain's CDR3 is CASSSGSSGNTIYF. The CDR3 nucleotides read TGCGCCAGCAGCTCGGGAAGCTCTGGAAACACCATATATTTT.